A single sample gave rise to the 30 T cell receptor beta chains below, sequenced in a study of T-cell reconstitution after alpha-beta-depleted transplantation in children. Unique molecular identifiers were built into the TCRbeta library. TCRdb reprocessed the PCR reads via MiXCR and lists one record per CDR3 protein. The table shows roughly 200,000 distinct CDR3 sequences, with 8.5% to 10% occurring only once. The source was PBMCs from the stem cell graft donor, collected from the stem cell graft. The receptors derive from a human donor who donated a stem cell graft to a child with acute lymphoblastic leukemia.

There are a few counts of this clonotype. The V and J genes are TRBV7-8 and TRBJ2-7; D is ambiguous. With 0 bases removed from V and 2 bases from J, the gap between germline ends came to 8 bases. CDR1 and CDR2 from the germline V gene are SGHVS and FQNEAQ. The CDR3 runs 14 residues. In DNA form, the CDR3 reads TGTGCCAGCAGCTTAGCGGTGTCAACCTACGAGCAGTACTTC. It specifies CASSLAVSTYEQYF.

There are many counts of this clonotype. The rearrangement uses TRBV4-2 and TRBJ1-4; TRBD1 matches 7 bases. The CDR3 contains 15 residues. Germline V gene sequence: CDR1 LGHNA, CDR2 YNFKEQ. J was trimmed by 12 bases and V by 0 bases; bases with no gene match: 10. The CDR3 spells CASSQEGTVMSQLFF. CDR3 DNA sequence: TGTGCCAGCAGCCAAGAGGGGACAGTCATGAGTCAACTGTTTTTT.

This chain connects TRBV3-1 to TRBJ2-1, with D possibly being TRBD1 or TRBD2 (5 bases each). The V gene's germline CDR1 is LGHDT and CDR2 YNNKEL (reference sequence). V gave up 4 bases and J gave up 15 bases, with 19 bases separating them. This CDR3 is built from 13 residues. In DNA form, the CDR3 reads TGTGCCAGCAGCCTCGGTGTCCGGGACCATCGGTTCTTC. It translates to CASSLGVRDHRFF.

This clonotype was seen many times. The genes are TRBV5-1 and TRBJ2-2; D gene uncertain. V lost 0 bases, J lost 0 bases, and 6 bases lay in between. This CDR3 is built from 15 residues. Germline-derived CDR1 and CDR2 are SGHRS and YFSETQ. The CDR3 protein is CASSLAGPNTGELFF. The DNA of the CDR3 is TGCGCCAGCAGCTTGGCTGGGCCGAACACCGGGGAGCTGTTTTTT.

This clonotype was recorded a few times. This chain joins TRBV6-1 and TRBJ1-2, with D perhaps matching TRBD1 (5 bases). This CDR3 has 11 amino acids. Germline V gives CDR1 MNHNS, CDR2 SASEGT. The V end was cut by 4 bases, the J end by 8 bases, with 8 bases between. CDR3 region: CASSVGGGYTF. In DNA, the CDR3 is TGTGCCAGCAGTGTTGGGGGGGGCTACACCTTC.

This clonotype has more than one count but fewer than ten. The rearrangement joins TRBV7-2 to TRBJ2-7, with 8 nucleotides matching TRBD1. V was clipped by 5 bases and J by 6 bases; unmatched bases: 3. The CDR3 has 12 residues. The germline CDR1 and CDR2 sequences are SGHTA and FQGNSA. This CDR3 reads CASSLDRVEQYF. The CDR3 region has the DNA TGTGCCAGCAGCCTGGACAGGGTCGAGCAGTACTTC.

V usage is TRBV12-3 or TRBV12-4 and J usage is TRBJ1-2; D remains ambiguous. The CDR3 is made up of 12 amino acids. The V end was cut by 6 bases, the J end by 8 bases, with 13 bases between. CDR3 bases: TGTGCCAGCAGCCCCGTTTCGATGGGCTACACCTTC. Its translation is CASSPVSMGYTF.

DNA for the CDR3: TGTGCCAGCAGCTTAGGTGTGGGGGCGCGCCAAGAGACCCAGTACTTC. Protein product: CASSLGVGARQETQYF. The chain carries TRBV7-2 and TRBJ2-5; tentatively, D is TRBD1 (6 bases). CDR1 SGHTA and CDR2 FQGNSA come from the germline V gene. The CDR3 runs to 16 residues. The V end lost 1 base, the J end lost 1 base, and 13 bases lay between the germline ends.

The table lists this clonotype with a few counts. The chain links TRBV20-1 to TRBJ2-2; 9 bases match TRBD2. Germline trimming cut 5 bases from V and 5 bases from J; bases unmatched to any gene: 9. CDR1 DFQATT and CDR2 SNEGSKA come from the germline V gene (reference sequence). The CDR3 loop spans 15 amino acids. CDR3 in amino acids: CSAPKAGGRTGELFF. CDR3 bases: TGCAGTGCTCCGAAAGCGGGGGGTCGGACCGGGGAGCTGTTTTTT.

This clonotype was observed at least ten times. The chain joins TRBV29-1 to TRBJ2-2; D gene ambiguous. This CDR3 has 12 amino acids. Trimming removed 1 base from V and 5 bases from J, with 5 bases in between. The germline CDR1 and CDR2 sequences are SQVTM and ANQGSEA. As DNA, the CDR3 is TGCAGCGTTGAAGTTTTAACCGGGGAGCTGTTTTTT. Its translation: CSVEVLTGELFF.

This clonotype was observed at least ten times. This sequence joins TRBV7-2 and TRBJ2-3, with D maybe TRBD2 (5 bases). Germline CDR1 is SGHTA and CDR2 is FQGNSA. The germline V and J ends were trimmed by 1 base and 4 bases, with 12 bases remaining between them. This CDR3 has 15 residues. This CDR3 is CASSLGGMVADTQYF. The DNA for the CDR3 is TGTGCCAGCAGCTTAGGAGGGATGGTGGCAGATACGCAGTATTTT.

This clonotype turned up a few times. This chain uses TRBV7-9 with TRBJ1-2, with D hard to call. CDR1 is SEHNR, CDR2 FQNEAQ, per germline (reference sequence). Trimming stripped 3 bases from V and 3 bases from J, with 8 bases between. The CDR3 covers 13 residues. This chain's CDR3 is CASSLGGDYGYTF. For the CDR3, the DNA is TGTGCCAGCAGCTTGGGTGGGGACTATGGCTACACCTTC.

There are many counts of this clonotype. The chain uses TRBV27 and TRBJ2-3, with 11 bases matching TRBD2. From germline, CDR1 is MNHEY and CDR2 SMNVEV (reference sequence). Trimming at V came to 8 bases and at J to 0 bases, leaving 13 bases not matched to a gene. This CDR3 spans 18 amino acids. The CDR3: CASGVLLAGGLSTDTQYF. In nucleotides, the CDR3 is TGTGCCAGCGGGGTCTTATTAGCGGGGGGGCTGAGCACAGATACGCAGTATTTT.

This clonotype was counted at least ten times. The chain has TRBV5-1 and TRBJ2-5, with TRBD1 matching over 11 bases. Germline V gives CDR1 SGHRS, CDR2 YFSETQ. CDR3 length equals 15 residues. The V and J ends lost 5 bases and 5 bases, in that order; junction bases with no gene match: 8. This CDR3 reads CASRWTGGLMETQYF. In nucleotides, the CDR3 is TGCGCCAGCAGATGGACAGGGGGCTTAATGGAGACCCAGTACTTC.

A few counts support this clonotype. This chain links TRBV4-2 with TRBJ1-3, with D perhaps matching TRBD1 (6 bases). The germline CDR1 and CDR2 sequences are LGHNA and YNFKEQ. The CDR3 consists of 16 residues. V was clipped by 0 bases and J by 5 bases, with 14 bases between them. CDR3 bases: TGTGCCAGCAGCCAAGATCTGGACAGAGCTCGAAACACCATATATTTT. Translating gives CASSQDLDRARNTIYF.

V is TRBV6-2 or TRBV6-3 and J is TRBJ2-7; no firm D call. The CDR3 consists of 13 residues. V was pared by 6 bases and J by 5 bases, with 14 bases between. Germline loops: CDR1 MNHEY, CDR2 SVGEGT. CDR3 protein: CASRRPGIDEQYF. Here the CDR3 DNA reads TGTGCCAGCAGGAGACCCGGCATCGACGAGCAGTACTTC.

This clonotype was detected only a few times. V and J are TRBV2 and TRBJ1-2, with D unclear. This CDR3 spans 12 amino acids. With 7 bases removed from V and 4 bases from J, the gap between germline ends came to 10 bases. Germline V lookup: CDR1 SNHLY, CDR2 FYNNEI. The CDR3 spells CASNRLPYGYTF. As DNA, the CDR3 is TGTGCCAGCAACCGGCTACCCTATGGCTACACCTTC. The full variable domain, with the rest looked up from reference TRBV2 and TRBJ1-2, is EPEVTQTPSHQVTQMGQEVILRCVPISNHLYFYWYRQILGQKVEFLVSFYNNEISEKSEIFDDQFSVERPDGSNFTLKIRSTKLEDSAMYFCASNRLPYGYTFGSGTRLTVV.

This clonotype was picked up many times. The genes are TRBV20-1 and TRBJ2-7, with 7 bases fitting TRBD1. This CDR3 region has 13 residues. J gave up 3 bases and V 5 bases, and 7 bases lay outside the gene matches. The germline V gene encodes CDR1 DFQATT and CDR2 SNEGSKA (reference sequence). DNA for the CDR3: TGCAGTGCTGGCCCGGGACAGCGCTACGAGCAGTACTTC. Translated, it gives CSAGPGQRYEQYF.

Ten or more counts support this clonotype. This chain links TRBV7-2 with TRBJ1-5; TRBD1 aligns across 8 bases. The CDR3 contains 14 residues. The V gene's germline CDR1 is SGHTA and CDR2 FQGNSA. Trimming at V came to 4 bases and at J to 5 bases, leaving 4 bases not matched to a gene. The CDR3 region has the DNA TGTGCCAGCAGCTCAGGGACAGGCCATCAGCCCCAGCATTTT. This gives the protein CASSSGTGHQPQHF. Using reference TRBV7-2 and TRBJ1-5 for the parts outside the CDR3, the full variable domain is GAGVSQSPSNKVTEKGKDVELRCDPISGHTALYWYRQSLGQGLEFLIYFQGNSAPDKSGLPSDRFSAERTGGSVSTLTIQRTQQEDSAVYLCASSSGTGHQPQHFGDGTRLSIL.

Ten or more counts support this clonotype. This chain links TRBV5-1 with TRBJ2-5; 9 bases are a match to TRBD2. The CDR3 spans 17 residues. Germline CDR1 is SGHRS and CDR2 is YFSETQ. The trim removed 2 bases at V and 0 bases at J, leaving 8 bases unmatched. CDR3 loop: CASSFMVTSGYQETQYF. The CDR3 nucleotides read TGCGCCAGCAGCTTTATGGTGACTAGCGGATACCAAGAGACCCAGTACTTC.

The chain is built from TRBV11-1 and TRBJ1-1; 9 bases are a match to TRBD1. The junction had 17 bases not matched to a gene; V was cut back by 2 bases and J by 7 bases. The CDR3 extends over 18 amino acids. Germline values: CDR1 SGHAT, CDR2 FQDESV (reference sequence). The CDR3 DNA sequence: TGTGCCAGCAGCTTATATAGGGGGGGACAGGGAGCGTCCCTTGAAGCTTTCTTT. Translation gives CASSLYRGGQGASLEAFF.

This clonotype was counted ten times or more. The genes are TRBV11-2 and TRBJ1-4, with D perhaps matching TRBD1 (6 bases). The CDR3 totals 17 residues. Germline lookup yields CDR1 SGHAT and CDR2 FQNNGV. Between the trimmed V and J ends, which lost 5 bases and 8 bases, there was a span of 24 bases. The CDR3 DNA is TGTGCCAGCAGCCCGGGCGGGGGGCAGCCTAATGTGGAAAAACTGTTTTTT. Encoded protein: CASSPGGGQPNVEKLFF.

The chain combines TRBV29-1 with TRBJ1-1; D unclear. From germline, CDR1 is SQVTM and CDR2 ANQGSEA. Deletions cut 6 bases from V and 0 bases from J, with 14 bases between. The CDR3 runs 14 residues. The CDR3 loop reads CSVSWKFMNTEAFF. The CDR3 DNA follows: TGCAGCGTAAGCTGGAAATTTATGAACACTGAAGCTTTCTTT.

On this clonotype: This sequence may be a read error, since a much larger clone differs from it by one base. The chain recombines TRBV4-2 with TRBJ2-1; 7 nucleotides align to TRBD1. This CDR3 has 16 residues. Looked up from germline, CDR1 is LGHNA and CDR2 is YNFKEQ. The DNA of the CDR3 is TGTGTCAGCAGCCAAGATCTTAGGGGGCCCCAAAAGGAGCAGTTCTTC. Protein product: CVSSQDLRGPQKEQFF.

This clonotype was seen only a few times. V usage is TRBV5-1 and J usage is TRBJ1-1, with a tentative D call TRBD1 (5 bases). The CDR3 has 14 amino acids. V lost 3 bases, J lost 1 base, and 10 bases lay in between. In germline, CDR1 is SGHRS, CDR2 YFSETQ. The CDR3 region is CASSWGTANTEAFF. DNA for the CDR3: TGCGCCAGCAGCTGGGGGACGGCGAACACTGAAGCTTTCTTT.

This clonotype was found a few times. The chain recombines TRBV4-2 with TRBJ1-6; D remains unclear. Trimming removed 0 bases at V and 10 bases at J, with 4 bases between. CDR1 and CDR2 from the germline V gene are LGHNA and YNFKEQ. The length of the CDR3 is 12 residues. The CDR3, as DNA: TGTGCCAGCAGCCAAGATGACTCACCCCTCCACTTT. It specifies CASSQDDSPLHF.

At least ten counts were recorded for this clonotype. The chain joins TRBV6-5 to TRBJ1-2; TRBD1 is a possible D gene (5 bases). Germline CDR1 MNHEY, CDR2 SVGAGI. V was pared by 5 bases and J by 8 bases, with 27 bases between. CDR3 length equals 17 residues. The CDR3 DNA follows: TGTGCCAGCAGTCCCAACGTTAGACCCGGCAGCGGGGCCGGCTACACCTTC. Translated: CASSPNVRPGSGAGYTF.

CDR3 DNA: TGTGCCAGCAGTTACTCGAAGGCAGGGAGGCCCCAAGCTTTCTTT. Translating it yields CASSYSKAGRPQAFF. The chain is built from TRBV6-5 and TRBJ1-1; TRBD1 is a possible D gene (5 bases). The germline CDR1 and CDR2 sequences are MNHEY and SVGAGI. V gave up 0 bases and J gave up 9 bases, with 17 bases separating them. The CDR3 length is 15 residues.

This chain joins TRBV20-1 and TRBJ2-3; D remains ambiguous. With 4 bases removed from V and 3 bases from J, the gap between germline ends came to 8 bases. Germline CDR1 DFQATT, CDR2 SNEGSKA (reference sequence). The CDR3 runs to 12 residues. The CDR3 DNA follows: TGCAGTGCTACCCAGAAAACAGATACGCAGTATTTT. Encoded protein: CSATQKTDTQYF.

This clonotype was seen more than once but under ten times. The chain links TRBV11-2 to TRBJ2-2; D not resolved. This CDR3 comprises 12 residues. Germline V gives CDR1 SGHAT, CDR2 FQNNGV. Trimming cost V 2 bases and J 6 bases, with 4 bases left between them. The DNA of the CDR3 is TGTGCCAGCAGCTTACTCCCCGGGGAGCTGTTTTTT. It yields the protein CASSLLPGELFF.